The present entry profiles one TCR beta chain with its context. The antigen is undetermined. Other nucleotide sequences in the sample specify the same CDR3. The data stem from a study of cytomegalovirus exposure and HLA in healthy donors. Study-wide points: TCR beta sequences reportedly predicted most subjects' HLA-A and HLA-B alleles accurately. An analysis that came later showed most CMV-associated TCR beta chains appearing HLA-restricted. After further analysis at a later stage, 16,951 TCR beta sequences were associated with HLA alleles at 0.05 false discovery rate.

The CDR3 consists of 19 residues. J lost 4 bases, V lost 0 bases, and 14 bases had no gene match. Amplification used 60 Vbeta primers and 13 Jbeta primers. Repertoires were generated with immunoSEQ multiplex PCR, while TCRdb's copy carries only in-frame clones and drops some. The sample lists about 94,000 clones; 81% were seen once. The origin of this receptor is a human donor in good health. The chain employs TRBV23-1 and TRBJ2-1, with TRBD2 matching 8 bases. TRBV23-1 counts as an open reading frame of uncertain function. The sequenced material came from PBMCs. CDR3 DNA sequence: TGCGCCAGCAGTCAATCGGGAGCGGGAGTGCGTATCTCTTACAATGAGCAGTTCTTC. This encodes CASSQSGAGVRISYNEQFF.